The T cell receptor beta chain described here comes from a study of cytomegalovirus exposure and HLA in healthy donors (dated by TCRdb to the late 2010s). Concerning the study at large: A later analysis indicated that the 90 to 150 validation repertoires were generated on the platform also employed for the 600 to 750 repertoires of the first cohort. The study aimed to test whether cataloging public T cell receptors could reveal signatures of past pathogen exposure. Besides the first cohort of some 670 subjects, a separate validation cohort made up of 120 different subjects was used. To predict cytomegalovirus infection status, the study brought together high-throughput TCR immunosequencing, statistical association of individual TCRs with disease status, and machine learning.

Counted from cysteine to phenylalanine, this CDR3 has 15 amino acids. Here the CDR3 DNA is all that survives: 45 bases in frame from base 1. CDR1 MNHEY and CDR2 SVGAGI were looked up in the germline V gene. Trimming accounts for 0 bases at V and 6 bases at J, while the number of junction bases matched to no gene is 4. The study at large found these results: In the study, some 160 TCR beta chains were listed as associated with cytomegalovirus. A later analysis had no HLA typing for the validation cohort, so co-occurrence there was scored across all 110 or so repertoires. Across donors, most TCR sequences were observed very rarely, whereas some public TCRs were present in many individuals. In vitro tests confirmed that a few of the cytomegalovirus-associated TCR beta chains recognize cytomegalovirus antigens. It was suggested by the authors that the approach could potentially be generalized to other disease states and immunological phenotypes. The classifier was reported to diagnose cytomegalovirus status with high specificity and sensitivity in both the original cohort and the validation cohort. A later analysis found that TCRs clustered in the first cohort also tended to co-occur in the 120 validation repertoires, with 90% to 95% of cluster scores above 0.

With respect to this clone: Its antigen is currently not known. Base qualities were left out, and no much larger clone turns up one base away.

The donors belonged to the validation cohort of under 150 subjects, which was separate from the approximately 700-subject first cohort. Library prep was done by the immunoSEQ multiplex PCR assay. Per the source publication's procedure: To diagnose cytomegalovirus status from the catalog of TCR beta chain sequences, a statistical classification framework was built. TCRdb re-hosts the immuneACCESS table, in-frame sequences only. Its copies lack some clones; in the studies checked, an unresolved V gene accounts for under half of them, and the cause for the rest is not known. V, J and clone size derive from that table, while D and trimming were established from the DNA sequence. Counted in this sample were over 200,000 clones; nearly 90% of them appeared once. More than 0.35% of the sample is in the top ten clones.

The TCR originated in a woman under 30 in good health and CMV-seronegative. The sample comprised PBMCs. The rearranged segments are TRBV6-5 and TRBJ2-4; a stretch of 8 junction bases matches TRBD1. This receptor carries the CDR3 CASSYSLQGGNIQYF. The DNA sequence follows: TGTGCCAGCAGTTACTCCTTACAGGGGGGAAACATTCAGTACTTC.